The next 32 T cell receptor beta chains were all read from a single sample in a study of T-cell reconstitution after alpha-beta-depleted transplantation in children (TCRdb year 2016). This specimen's treatment or condition label, interpreted: allogeneic hematopoietic cell transplantation with graft depleted of TCRalphabeta T cells and CD19 B cells. Library prep was done by PCR. The sequencer was an Illumina HiSeq 2500. TCR library preparation used molecular barcoding, with unique molecular identifiers applied to normalize quantification of the TCRbeta repertoire. TCRdb applied fastp at Q25 and MiXCR to the public reads, then kept only in-frame beta chains. Each CDR3 protein gets just one entry, which takes the most common genes and DNA from the rows behind it. Recorded for this sample are hundreds of thousands of distinct CDR3 sequences; around 13% of them occurred a single time. The top ten clonotypes cover 0.79% of the sample.

The sample in question was PBMCs, obtained before TCRalphabeta/CD19-depleted stem cell transplant. The source of these receptors is a girl aged 2 to 10 with congenital amegakaryocytic thrombocytopenia, due to receive a stem cell transplant.

This clonotype has at least ten counts. The genes are TRBV5-1 and TRBJ2-2; D is possibly TRBD2 (5 bases). The CDR3 is 15 amino acids. V was trimmed by 7 bases and J by 2 bases, leaving 15 bases between them. The V gene's germline CDR1 is SGHRS and CDR2 YFSETQ. As DNA, the CDR3 is TGCGCCAGCGCTCTTCGGGGTCAAAACACCGGGGAGCTGTTTTTT. Its translation is CASALRGQNTGELFF. The whole variable domain, filled in from reference TRBV5-1 and TRBJ2-2, reads KAGVTQTPRYLIKTRGQQVTLSCSPISGHRSVSWYQQTPGQGLQFLFEYFSETQRNKGNFPGRFSGRQFSNSRSEMNVSTLELGDSALYLCASALRGQNTGELFFGEGSRLTVL.

This clonotype was seen ten or more times. V usage is TRBV20-1 and J usage is TRBJ2-5, with D tentatively TRBD2 (6 bases). Germline V gene sequence: CDR1 DFQATT, CDR2 SNEGSKA (reference sequence). The CDR3 loop spans 14 amino acids. V was clipped by 2 bases and J by 5 bases, with 15 bases between them. CDR3 protein: CSARYAGLLETQYF. The CDR3 region has the DNA TGCAGTGCTAGATATGCGGGACTTCTGGAGACCCAGTACTTC.

This clonotype was recorded many times. The chain employs TRBV12-3 or TRBV12-4 and TRBJ1-6; D is undetermined. This CDR3 spans 19 amino acids. Trimming cost V 2 bases and J 5 bases, with 22 bases left between them. CDR3 sequence: CASSLRVPGPYLNNSPLHF. The CDR3 region has the DNA TGTGCCAGCAGTTTAAGGGTACCAGGCCCTTACCTTAATAATTCACCCCTCCACTTT.

This clonotype came up a few times. This chain links TRBV5-1 with TRBJ2-2; 8 bases match TRBD2. The CDR3 loop spans 17 amino acids. Germline CDR1 reads SGHRS; CDR2 reads YFSETQ. V gave up 4 bases and J gave up 5 bases; unmatched junction bases: 13. The CDR3 protein is CASSPSGRAEATGELFF. The CDR3 DNA follows: TGCGCCAGCAGCCCGTCCGGGAGGGCCGAAGCGACCGGGGAGCTGTTTTTT. The whole variable domain, filled in from reference TRBV5-1 and TRBJ2-2, reads KAGVTQTPRYLIKTRGQQVTLSCSPISGHRSVSWYQQTPGQGLQFLFEYFSETQRNKGNFPGRFSGRQFSNSRSEMNVSTLELGDSALYLCASSPSGRAEATGELFFGEGSRLTVL.

This clonotype was seen many times. This rearrangement joins TRBV4-1 to TRBJ2-5; D might be TRBD1 or TRBD2, each matching 5 bases. Germline values: CDR1 MGHRA, CDR2 YSYEKL. The V gene lost 4 bases and the J gene lost 5 bases, with 17 bases spanning the gap. The CDR3 has 15 residues. For the CDR3, the DNA is TGCGCCAGCAGCCTCGGGACCTTAGTAAGGGAGACCCAGTACTTC. It codes for CASSLGTLVRETQYF.

This chain uses TRBV7-9 with TRBJ2-7; D unclear. Germline CDR1 SEHNR, CDR2 FQNEAQ (reference sequence). The CDR3 has 14 residues. V was clipped by 4 bases and J by 5 bases, with 15 bases between them. This CDR3 reads CASSSPLGSHEQYF. The CDR3 region has the DNA TGTGCCAGCAGCTCCCCATTAGGCAGCCACGAGCAGTACTTC. The full variable domain, in which reference TRBV7-9 and TRBJ2-7 provide the parts outside the CDR3, is DTGVSQNPRHKITKRGQNVTFRCDPISEHNRLYWYRQTLGQGPEFLTYFQNEAQLEKSRLLSDRFSAERPKGSFSTLEIQRTEQGDSAMYLCASSSPLGSHEQYFGPGTRLTVT.

The chain links TRBV7-8 to TRBJ1-5; TRBD1 might be the D (5 bases). The CDR3 spans 15 residues. Trimming pared 2 bases from V and 5 bases from J, leaving 13 bases between. From germline, CDR1 is SGHVS and CDR2 FQNEAQ. The CDR3 DNA is TGTGCCAGCAGCTTAACCCAGGGACTTGATCAGCCCCAGCATTTT. It codes for CASSLTQGLDQPQHF.

Turning to this clonotype: This clone may be a read error of a much larger clone one base away. J is TRBJ2-2 and V is TRBV7-6; perhaps TRBD2 as D (6 bases). CDR1 SGHVS and CDR2 FNYEAQ come from the germline V gene. The CDR3 has 16 residues. The V end lost 5 bases, the J end lost 5 bases, and 18 bases lay between the germline ends. CDR3 protein: CASSQTTGRGTGELFF. Here the CDR3 DNA reads TGTGCCAGCAGCCAGACTACCGGGAGAGGTACCGGGGAGCTGTTTTTT.

This clonotype was recorded many times. The V and J genes are TRBV7-8 and TRBJ1-5, with D possibly TRBD1 on 5 matching bases. The CDR3 length is 14 residues. Germline assignment: CDR1 SGHVS and CDR2 FQNEAQ. Trimming stripped 5 bases from V and 5 bases from J, with 13 bases between. CDR3 DNA sequence: TGTGCCAGCAGCAAAGACAGTTCGTATCAGCCCCAGCATTTT. Translating gives CASSKDSSYQPQHF.

This clonotype was picked up many times. The chain couples TRBV29-1 to TRBJ1-2, with TRBD1 matching 7 bases. Germline trimming cut 7 bases from V and 1 base from J; bases unmatched to any gene: 3. The CDR3 runs 12 residues. CDR1 and CDR2 from the germline V gene are SQVTM and ANQGSEA. In DNA form, the CDR3 reads TGCAGCGGGGGACAGCATAACTATGGCTACACCTTC. It translates to CSGGQHNYGYTF.

The chain couples TRBV10-3 to TRBJ2-2; 7 nucleotides agree with TRBD2. V dropped 6 bases and J dropped 4; count of bases not matched to a gene: 11. CDR1 and CDR2 (germline): ENHRY, SYGVKD. This CDR3 is 16 amino acids long. CDR3 amino acids: CAIRPDGEGFTGELFF. DNA for the CDR3: TGTGCCATCAGACCTGACGGGGAGGGCTTCACCGGGGAGCTGTTTTTT.

This clonotype was counted between two and nine times. This rearrangement joins TRBV7-9 to TRBJ2-1; TRBD2 might be the D (5 bases). Germline V lookup: CDR1 SEHNR, CDR2 FQNEAQ (reference sequence). The CDR3 runs 12 residues. Trimming removed 5 bases from V and 11 bases from J, with 13 bases in between. The CDR3 reads CASSPAREKQFF. The CDR3 nucleotides read TGTGCCAGCAGCCCCGCACGGGAAAAGCAGTTCTTC.

This clonotype was counted many times. The chain has TRBV5-1 and TRBJ2-2; 7 bases are a match to TRBD2. Germline V gives CDR1 SGHRS, CDR2 YFSETQ. This CDR3 has 17 amino acids. V lost 0 bases and J lost 0; bases outside the gene matches: 5. In DNA, the CDR3 is TGCGCCAGCAGCTTGGCCGCAAGCGGGGCGAACACCGGGGAGCTGTTTTTT. This sequence encodes CASSLAASGANTGELFF.

This clonotype was found a few times. The chain uses TRBV20-1 and TRBJ2-5; D not resolved. From germline, CDR1 is DFQATT and CDR2 SNEGSKA (reference sequence). V gave up 2 bases and J gave up 2 bases, with 6 bases separating them. The CDR3 spans 12 residues. CDR3 residues: CSARPKQETQYF. The CDR3 region has the DNA TGCAGTGCTAGACCGAAACAAGAGACCCAGTACTTC.

A word on this clonotype: A clone one base away is much larger, so this may be a read error. The chain uses TRBV5-1 and TRBJ1-2; D is perhaps TRBD1 (5 bases). The CDR3 has 14 amino acids. Germline lookup yields CDR1 SGHRS and CDR2 YFSETQ. CDR3: CASSLVGDPSGSTF. CDR3 nucleotide sequence: TGCGCCAGCAGCTTGGTGGGGGATCCTAGTGGCTCCACCTTC.

The genes are TRBV12-3 or TRBV12-4 and TRBJ2-1; 13 nucleotides agree with TRBD2. With 11 bases clipped from V and 4 bases from J, the junction kept 17 bases outside the gene matches. The CDR3 is 18 residues long. The CDR3 nucleotides read TGTGCCTTCTGTTTAAAGTACCAGACTAGCGGGAGGTACAATGAGCAGTTCTTC. This gives the protein CAFCLKYQTSGRYNEQFF.

This clonotype occurred many times. The J gene is TRBJ2-6, the V gene TRBV28; TRBD2 might be the D (6 bases). V was cut by 7 bases and J by 1 base, with 11 bases left in between. The CDR3 is made up of 15 amino acids. Germline-derived CDR1 and CDR2 are MDHEN and SYDVKM. The CDR3 sequence is CASTLEGSGANVLTF. The CDR3 coding sequence is TGTGCCAGCACCTTGGAGGGTTCTGGGGCCAACGTCCTGACTTTC.

This clonotype was picked up many times. The rearrangement links TRBV20-1 to TRBJ1-4; D ambiguous. The CDR3 is 15 amino acids. Trimming took 0 bases from V and 8 from J, leaving 16 bases between them. CDR1 is DFQATT and CDR2 is SNEGSKA in the germline V gene (reference sequence). CDR3 in amino acids: CSARDPQGTGEKLFF. CDR3 sequence (DNA): TGCAGTGCTAGAGATCCCCAAGGTACGGGGGAAAAACTGTTTTTT.

As regards this clonotype: Germline and junction disagree at one end, which may indicate a read error. V usage is TRBV5-1 and J usage is TRBJ2-1; no clear D gene. The germline CDR1 and CDR2 sequences are SGHRS and YFSETQ. The CDR3 is made up of 13 amino acids. This chain's CDR3 is CASSVLSGREQLF. For the CDR3, the DNA is TGCGCCAGCAGCGTCCTTAGTGGGCGTGAGCAGCTCTTC.

V and J are TRBV5-5 and TRBJ2-5; D perhaps matches TRBD2 (6 bases). Trimming pared 4 bases from V and 5 bases from J, leaving 12 bases between. The CDR3 totals 13 residues. Per the germline V gene, CDR1 is SGHKS and CDR2 is YYEKEE (reference sequence). The CDR3 bases are TGTGCCAGCAGCCGACTAGTTTTCGAGACCCAGTACTTC. It specifies CASSRLVFETQYF.

In its sample, this clonotype was seen many times. The V and J genes are TRBV12-3 or TRBV12-4 and TRBJ2-7; 8 nucleotides agree with TRBD2. The CDR3 length is 14 residues. J was trimmed by 5 bases and V by 2 bases; bases with no gene match: 5. For the CDR3, the DNA is TGTGCCAGCAGTTTATGGCTAGCGGGCCACGAGCAGTACTTC. Protein: CASSLWLAGHEQYF.

This clonotype has a handful of counts. The rearrangement joins TRBV19 to TRBJ2-7, with 12 bases matching TRBD2. In germline, CDR1 is LNHDA, CDR2 SQIVND (reference sequence). J was trimmed by 1 base and V by 4 bases; bases with no gene match: 11. The CDR3 has 18 amino acids. CDR3 DNA: TGTGCCAGTAGTAACCGTCTAGCGGGAGGGCCAGGATCCTACGAGCAGTACTTC. It is translated as CASSNRLAGGPGSYEQYF.

This clonotype was picked up many times. This chain links TRBV29-1 with TRBJ1-1, with D unclear. CDR3 length: 15 residues. Between the trimmed V and J ends, which lost 2 bases and 2 bases, there was a span of 15 bases. Germline lookup yields CDR1 SQVTM and CDR2 ANQGSEA. CDR3 protein: CSVEFPDDINTEAFF. The CDR3 DNA reads as TGCAGCGTTGAATTCCCGGACGACATAAACACTGAAGCTTTCTTT.

This chain joins TRBV5-1 and TRBJ1-5, with D perhaps TRBD1 (6 bases). The CDR3 covers 15 residues. Trimming took 0 bases from V and 5 from J, leaving 12 bases between them. CDR1 is SGHRS and CDR2 is YFSETQ in the germline V gene. CDR3 DNA sequence: TGCGCCAGCAGCTTGGTATTCGGGGGCGATCAGCCCCAGCATTTT. Translating it yields CASSLVFGGDQPQHF.

The chain combines TRBV12-3 or TRBV12-4 with TRBJ1-1, with a weak D call TRBD1 (5 bases). V was pared by 2 bases and J by 4 bases, with 17 bases between. The CDR3 is 16 residues long. The CDR3 DNA is TGTGCCAGCAGTTTATCGGCAGGGTACACGGTCACTGAAGCTTTCTTT. Protein sequence: CASSLSAGYTVTEAFF.

This clonotype has a count of ten or more. J is TRBJ2-2 and V is TRBV5-1, with D possibly being TRBD2 (6 bases). CDR1 and CDR2 (germline): SGHRS, YFSETQ. The ends were cut back, 4 bases at V and 3 bases at J, with 13 bases in the middle. This CDR3 has 15 residues. The CDR3 DNA follows: TGCGCCAGCAGCCGATCTGGGGAGGACACCGGGGAGCTGTTTTTT. This codes for CASSRSGEDTGELFF.

This clonotype occurred a few times. The chain recombines TRBV7-2 with TRBJ2-7, with 9 bases that match TRBD1. V trimming: 5 bases; J trimming: 2 bases; junction bases outside the gene matches: 7. Per the germline V gene, CDR1 is SGHTA and CDR2 is FQGNSA. This CDR3 comprises 15 residues. The CDR3 protein is CASSPTGTGPYEQYF. The CDR3 DNA follows: TGTGCCAGCAGCCCGACCGGGACAGGGCCCTACGAGCAGTACTTC.

V gene TRBV20-1 combines with J gene TRBJ2-7, with TRBD2 as a possible D gene (6 bases). Between the trimmed V and J ends, which lost 0 bases and 9 bases, there was a span of 18 bases. From germline, CDR1 is DFQATT and CDR2 SNEGSKA (reference sequence). The CDR3 has 14 residues. CDR3 region: CSARDLLAERGQYF. The CDR3 DNA is TGCAGTGCTAGAGATCTATTAGCGGAACGTGGGCAGTACTTC.

This clonotype was detected a few times. The chain employs TRBV19 and TRBJ2-7; D assignment may be TRBD1 or TRBD2 (5 bases each). The ends were cut back, 2 bases at V and 7 bases at J, with 15 bases in the middle. CDR1 LNHDA and CDR2 SQIVND come from the germline V gene (reference sequence). This CDR3 region has 14 residues. CDR3 protein: CASSISYRPGEQYF. The CDR3 bases are TGTGCCAGTAGTATAAGCTACAGGCCGGGGGAGCAGTACTTC.

Regarding this clonotype: This may be a read error, as it is one base from a much larger clone. The chain links TRBV20-1 to TRBJ2-1; 9 bases map to TRBD2. Germline loops: CDR1 DFQATT, CDR2 SNEGSKA (reference sequence). This CDR3 region has 15 residues. The CDR3 DNA reads as TGCAGCGTTGAACTAGCGGGTAGCTCCTACAATGAGCAGTTCTTC. As protein: CSVELAGSSYNEQFF.

At least ten counts were recorded for this clonotype. This chain joins TRBV5-6 and TRBJ1-1, with TRBD1 matching over 7 bases. This CDR3 has 14 amino acids. The germline V gene has CDR1 SGHDT and CDR2 YYEEEE. V was pared by 9 bases and J by 4 bases, with 12 bases of the junction left unmatched. The CDR3 DNA reads TGTGCCACCCAGACAGGGATGTTATCCACTGAAGCTTTCTTT. It is translated as CATQTGMLSTEAFF.

This clonotype was counted many times. The J gene is TRBJ2-5, the V gene TRBV20-1; TRBD2 is a possible D gene (6 bases). The CDR3 has 16 residues. Trimming took 1 base from V and 2 from J, leaving 17 bases between them. The germline V gene encodes CDR1 DFQATT and CDR2 SNEGSKA (reference sequence). This chain's CDR3 is CSARVNNGRGQETQYF. CDR3 nucleotides: TGCAGTGCTAGAGTGAATAACGGGAGAGGGCAAGAGACCCAGTACTTC.